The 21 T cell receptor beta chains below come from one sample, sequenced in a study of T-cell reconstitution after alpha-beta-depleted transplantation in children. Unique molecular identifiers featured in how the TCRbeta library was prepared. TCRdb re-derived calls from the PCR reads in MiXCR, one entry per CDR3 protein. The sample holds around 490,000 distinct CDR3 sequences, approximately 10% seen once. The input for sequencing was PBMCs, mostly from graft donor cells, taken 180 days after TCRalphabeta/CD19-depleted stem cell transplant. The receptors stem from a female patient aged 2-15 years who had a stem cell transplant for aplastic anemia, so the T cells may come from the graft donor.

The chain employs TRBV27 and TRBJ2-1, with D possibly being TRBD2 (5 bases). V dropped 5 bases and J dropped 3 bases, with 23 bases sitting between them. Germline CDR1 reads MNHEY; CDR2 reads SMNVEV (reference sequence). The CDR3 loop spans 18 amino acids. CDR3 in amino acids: CASSGGGKRLGDYNEQFF. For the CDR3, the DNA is TGTGCCAGCAGTGGTGGTGGGAAGAGACTGGGAGACTACAATGAGCAGTTCTTC.

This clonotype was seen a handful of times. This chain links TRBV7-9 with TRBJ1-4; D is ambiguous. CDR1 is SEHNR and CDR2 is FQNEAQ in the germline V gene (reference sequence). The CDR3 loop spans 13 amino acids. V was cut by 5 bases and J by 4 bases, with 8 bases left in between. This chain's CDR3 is CASSPPLNEKLFF. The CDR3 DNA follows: TGTGCCAGCAGCCCCCCACTTAATGAAAAACTGTTTTTT.

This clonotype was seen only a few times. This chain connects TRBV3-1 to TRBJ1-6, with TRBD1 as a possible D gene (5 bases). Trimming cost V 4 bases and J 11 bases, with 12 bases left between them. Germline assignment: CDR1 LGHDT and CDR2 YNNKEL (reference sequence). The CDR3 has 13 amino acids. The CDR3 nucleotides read TGTGCCAGCAGCCGGAGAGGGGTGACACCCCTCCACTTT. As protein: CASSRRGVTPLHF.

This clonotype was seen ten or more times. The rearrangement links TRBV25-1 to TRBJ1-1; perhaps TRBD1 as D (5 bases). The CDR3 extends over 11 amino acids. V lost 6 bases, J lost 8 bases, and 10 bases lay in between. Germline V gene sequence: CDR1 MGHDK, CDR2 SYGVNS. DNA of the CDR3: TGTGCCAGCAGGGTCAGGGCGGAAGCTTTCTTT. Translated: CASRVRAEAFF.

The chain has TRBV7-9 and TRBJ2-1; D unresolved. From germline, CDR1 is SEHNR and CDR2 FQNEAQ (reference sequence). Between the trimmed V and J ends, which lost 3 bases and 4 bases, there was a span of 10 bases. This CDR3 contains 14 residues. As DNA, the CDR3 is TGTGCCAGCAGCTTGGCGACCTGGTACAATGAGCAGTTCTTC. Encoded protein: CASSLATWYNEQFF.

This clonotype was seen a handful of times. The CDR3 sequence: CATSWRYPYEQYF. CDR3 nucleotides: TGTGCCACCAGTTGGAGGTACCCCTACGAGCAGTACTTC. The rearrangement uses TRBV15 and TRBJ2-7, with a tentative D call TRBD2 (5 bases). V was clipped by 6 bases and J by 2 bases, with 11 bases between them. Germline values: CDR1 LNHNV, CDR2 YYDKDF (reference sequence). This CDR3 is built from 13 residues.

The CDR3 region has the DNA TGTGCCAGCAGCCCCCAAGGAGCCGGGACAGGGTTCAATGAGCAGTTCTTC. It encodes CASSPQGAGTGFNEQFF. The chain couples TRBV9 to TRBJ2-1, with TRBD1 matching 9 bases. Germline lookup yields CDR1 SGDLS and CDR2 YYNGEE. V was pared by 4 bases and J by 6 bases, with 14 bases of the junction left unmatched. The CDR3 is made up of 17 amino acids.

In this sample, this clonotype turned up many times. In nucleotides, the CDR3 is TGTGCCAGCAGCACCCGGGGTGATGGGGCCAACGTCCTGACTTTC. Encoded protein: CASSTRGDGANVLTF. The J gene is TRBJ2-6, the V gene TRBV7-8; tentative D call: TRBD2 (5 bases). There are 15 residues in the CDR3. Germline-derived CDR1 and CDR2 are SGHVS and FQNEAQ. V was cut by 5 bases and J by 3 bases, with 11 bases left in between.

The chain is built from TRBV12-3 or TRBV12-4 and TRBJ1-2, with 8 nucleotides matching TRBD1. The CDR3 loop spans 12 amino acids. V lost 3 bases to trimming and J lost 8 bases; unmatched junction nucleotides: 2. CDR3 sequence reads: CASSFGTGGYTF. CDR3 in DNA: TGTGCCAGCAGTTTCGGGACAGGAGGCTACACCTTC.

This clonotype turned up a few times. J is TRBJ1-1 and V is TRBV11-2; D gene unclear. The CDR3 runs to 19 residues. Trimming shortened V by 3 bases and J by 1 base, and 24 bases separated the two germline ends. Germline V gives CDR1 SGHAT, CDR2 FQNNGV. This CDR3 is CASSFIGWQDVWGNTEAFF. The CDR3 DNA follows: TGTGCCAGCAGCTTCATTGGGTGGCAGGACGTGTGGGGGAACACTGAAGCTTTCTTT.

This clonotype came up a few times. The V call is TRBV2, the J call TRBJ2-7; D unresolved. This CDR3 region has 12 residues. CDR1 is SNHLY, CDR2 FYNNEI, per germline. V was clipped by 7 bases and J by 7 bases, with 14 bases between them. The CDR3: CASTWPPPEQYF. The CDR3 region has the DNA TGTGCCAGCACTTGGCCCCCCCCGGAGCAGTACTTC. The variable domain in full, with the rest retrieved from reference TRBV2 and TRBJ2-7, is EPEVTQTPSHQVTQMGQEVILRCVPISNHLYFYWYRQILGQKVEFLVSFYNNEISEKSEIFDDQFSVERPDGSNFTLKIRSTKLEDSAMYFCASTWPPPEQYFGPGTRLTVT.

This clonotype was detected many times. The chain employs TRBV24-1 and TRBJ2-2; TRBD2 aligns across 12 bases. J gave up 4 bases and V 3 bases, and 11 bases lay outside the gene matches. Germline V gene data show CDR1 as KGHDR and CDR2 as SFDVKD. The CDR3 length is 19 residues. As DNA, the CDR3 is TGTGCCACCAGTGATCCCTCACTAGCGGGAGGTCTTCCCACCGGGGAGCTGTTTTTT. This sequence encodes CATSDPSLAGGLPTGELFF.

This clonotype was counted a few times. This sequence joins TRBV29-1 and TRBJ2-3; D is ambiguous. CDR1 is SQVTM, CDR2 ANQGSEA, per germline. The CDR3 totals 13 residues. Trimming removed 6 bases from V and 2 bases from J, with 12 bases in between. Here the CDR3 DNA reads TGCAGCGTCACGGGTTTTCACACAGATACGCAGTATTTT. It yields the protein CSVTGFHTDTQYF.

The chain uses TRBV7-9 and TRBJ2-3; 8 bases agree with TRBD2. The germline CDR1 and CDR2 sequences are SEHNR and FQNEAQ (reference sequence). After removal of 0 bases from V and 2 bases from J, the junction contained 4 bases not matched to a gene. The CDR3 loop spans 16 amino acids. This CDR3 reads CASSLALREATDTQYF. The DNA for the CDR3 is TGTGCCAGCAGCTTAGCGTTGCGGGAGGCCACAGATACGCAGTATTTT.

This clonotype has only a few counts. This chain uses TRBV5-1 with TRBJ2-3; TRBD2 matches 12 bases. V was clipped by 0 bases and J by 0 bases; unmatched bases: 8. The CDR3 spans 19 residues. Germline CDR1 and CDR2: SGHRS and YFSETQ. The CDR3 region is CASSLALAGGILSTDTQYF. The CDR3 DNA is TGCGCCAGCAGCTTGGCCCTAGCGGGGGGGATATTAAGCACAGATACGCAGTATTTT.

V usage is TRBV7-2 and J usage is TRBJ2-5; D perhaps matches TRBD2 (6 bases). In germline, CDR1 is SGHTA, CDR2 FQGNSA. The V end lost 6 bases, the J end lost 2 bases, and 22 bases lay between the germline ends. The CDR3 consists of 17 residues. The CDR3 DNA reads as TGTGCCAGCAGACCGATTCCTGCTAGCGTGAAACAAGAGACCCAGTACTTC. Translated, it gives CASRPIPASVKQETQYF. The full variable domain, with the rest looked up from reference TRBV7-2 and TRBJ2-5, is GAGVSQSPSNKVTEKGKDVELRCDPISGHTALYWYRQSLGQGLEFLIYFQGNSAPDKSGLPSDRFSAERTGGSVSTLTIQRTQQEDSAVYLCASRPIPASVKQETQYFGPGTRLLVL.

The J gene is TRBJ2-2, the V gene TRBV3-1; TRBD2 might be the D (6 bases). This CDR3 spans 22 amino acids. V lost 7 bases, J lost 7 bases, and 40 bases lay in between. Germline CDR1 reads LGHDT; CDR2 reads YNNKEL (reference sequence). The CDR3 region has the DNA TGTGCCAGCACCTGGGGTCCCCGGGACCGGAGCAACGAGGAGGGCCCTGGCGGGGAGCTGTTTTTT. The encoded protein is CASTWGPRDRSNEEGPGGELFF.

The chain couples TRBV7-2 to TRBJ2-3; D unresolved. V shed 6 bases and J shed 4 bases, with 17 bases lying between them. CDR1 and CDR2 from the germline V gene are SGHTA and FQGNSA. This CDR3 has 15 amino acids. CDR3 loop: CASSFSRRAPDTQYF. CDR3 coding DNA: TGTGCCAGCAGTTTCAGTCGGCGAGCTCCAGATACGCAGTATTTT.

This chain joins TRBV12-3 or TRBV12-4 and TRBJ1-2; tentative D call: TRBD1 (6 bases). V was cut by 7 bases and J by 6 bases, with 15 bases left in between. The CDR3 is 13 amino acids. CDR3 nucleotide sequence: TGTGCCAGCACTTGGACGAAGGGGGATGGCTACACCTTC. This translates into CASTWTKGDGYTF.

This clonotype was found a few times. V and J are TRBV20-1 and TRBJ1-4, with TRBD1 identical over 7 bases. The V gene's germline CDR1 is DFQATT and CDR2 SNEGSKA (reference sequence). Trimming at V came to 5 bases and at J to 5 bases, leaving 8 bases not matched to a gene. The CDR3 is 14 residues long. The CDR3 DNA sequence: TGCAGTGCTCCCAGGGGGGGAGGGAATGAAAAACTGTTTTTT. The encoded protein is CSAPRGGGNEKLFF.

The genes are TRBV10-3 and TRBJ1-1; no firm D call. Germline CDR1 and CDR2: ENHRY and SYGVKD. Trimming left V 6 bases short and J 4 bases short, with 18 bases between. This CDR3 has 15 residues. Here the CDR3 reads CAIRRGQDLGTEAFF. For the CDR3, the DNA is TGTGCCATCAGGCGGGGTCAGGATTTGGGCACTGAAGCTTTCTTT.